Below are 26 T cell receptor beta chains sequenced from a single sample in a study of cytomegalovirus exposure and HLA in healthy donors. PCR used 60 Vbeta primers and 13 Jbeta primers. Here immunoSEQ multiplex PCR was the method, and the copy in TCRdb shows in-frame clones only, minus some. The table lists roughly 180,000 clones, about four fifths of them singletons. Sequencing was done on a sample of PBMCs. Receptors were obtained from a girl between 5 and 17 years old in good health and CMV-seropositive.

The J gene is TRBJ2-2, the V gene TRBV4-3; D is possibly TRBD2 (5 bases). This CDR3 has 17 residues. Between the trimmed V and J ends, which lost 1 base and 2 bases, there was a span of 14 bases. Germline V lookup: CDR1 LGHNA, CDR2 YSLEER. The CDR3 loop reads CASSQGRGLINTGELFF. CDR3 in DNA: TGCGCCAGCAGCCAAGGTCGTGGACTTATAAACACCGGGGAGCTGTTTTTT.

V usage is TRBV9 and J usage is TRBJ1-5; 8 bases match TRBD1. Germline V lookup: CDR1 SGDLS, CDR2 YYNGEE. The CDR3 has 15 residues. V lost 0 bases and J lost 5; bases outside the gene matches: 4. CDR3 sequence reads: CASSVGGQGYQPQHF. DNA for the CDR3: TGTGCCAGCAGCGTAGGAGGACAGGGTTATCAGCCCCAGCATTTT.

This clone was found a few times. The gene calls are TRBV29-1 and TRBJ1-5; D gene ambiguous. CDR3 length equals 16 residues. Germline loops: CDR1 SQVTM, CDR2 ANQGSEA. V lost 1 base, J lost 6 bases, and 19 bases lay in between. CDR3 in DNA: TGCAGCGTTGAAGGCGGGGAACGAAGGGAGGGTCAGCCCCAGCATTTT. It yields the protein CSVEGGERREGQPQHF.

The chain joins TRBV4-3 to TRBJ2-1; 9 nucleotides agree with TRBD2. CDR1 is LGHNA, CDR2 YSLEER, per germline. V trimming: 0 bases; J trimming: 10 bases; junction bases outside the gene matches: 10. The CDR3 consists of 16 residues. The CDR3 spells CASSQDRGGGALEQFF. DNA for the CDR3: TGCGCCAGCAGCCAAGATCGGGGCGGGGGGGCCCTAGAGCAGTTCTTC.

A note on this clone: Other DNA sequences within the sample encode an identical CDR3. The rearrangement joins TRBV20-1 to TRBJ1-1; 7 bases agree with TRBD1. The CDR3 runs 11 residues. The junction had 2 bases not matched to a gene; V was cut back by 5 bases and J by 5 bases. Germline CDR1 and CDR2: DFQATT and SNEGSKA (reference sequence). This CDR3 is CSASGGTEAFF. Here the CDR3 DNA reads TGCAGTGCTTCAGGGGGGACTGAAGCTTTCTTT.

This clone has only a few counts. This chain uses TRBV4-2 with TRBJ2-3, with TRBD2 matching over 12 bases. The CDR3 contains 16 residues. Germline CDR1 is LGHNA and CDR2 is YNFKEQ. Trimming took 3 bases from V and 3 from J; bases not matched to a gene: 4. The CDR3 spells CASSQLAGGSTDTQYF. Written as DNA, the CDR3 is TGTGCCAGCAGCCAGCTAGCGGGGGGGTCGACAGATACGCAGTATTTT.

Here the CDR3 reads CASSFVQTGDNSPLHF. The CDR3 DNA is TGTGCCAGCAGCTTCGTTCAGACAGGGGACAATTCACCCCTCCACTTT. The chain has TRBV5-4 and TRBJ1-6; 8 bases are a match to TRBD1. The germline CDR1 and CDR2 sequences are SGHNT and YYREEE (reference sequence). With V trimmed by 2 bases and J by 7 bases, 8 bases remained unmatched. The length of the CDR3 is 16 residues.

The V call is TRBV5-1, the J call TRBJ1-2; unclear D gene. Trimming removed 0 bases at V and 6 bases at J, with 9 bases between. Germline V gene lookup returns CDR1 SGHRS and CDR2 YFSETQ. The CDR3 is made up of 13 amino acids. CDR3 residues: CASSLDPLDGYTF. For the CDR3, the DNA is TGCGCCAGCAGCTTGGACCCTCTAGATGGCTACACCTTC.

J is TRBJ2-5 and V is TRBV6-1, with D possibly TRBD2 on 6 matching bases. The CDR3 extends over 14 amino acids. CDR1 is MNHNS, CDR2 SASEGT, per germline. Trimming left V 4 bases short and J 5 bases short, with 14 bases between. The CDR3 here is CASSAGVFVETQYF. CDR3 nucleotide sequence: TGTGCCAGCAGTGCGGGGGTGTTTGTGGAGACCCAGTACTTC.

The chain couples TRBV30 to TRBJ2-5, with TRBD1 matching 8 bases. CDR1 is GTSNPN and CDR2 is SVGIG in the germline V gene (reference sequence). The CDR3 has 12 amino acids. J was trimmed by 6 bases and V by 5 bases; bases with no gene match: 5. The CDR3 DNA sequence: TGTGCCTGGGCGCAGGGGGCGCAGACCCAGTACTTC. This encodes CAWAQGAQTQYF.

The chain couples TRBV6-5 to TRBJ1-1; D is possibly TRBD1 (5 bases). The germline V and J ends were trimmed by 8 bases and 5 bases, with 18 bases remaining between them. The CDR3 totals 14 residues. Germline V CDR1 and CDR2: MNHEY, SVGAGI. This CDR3 reads CASLNRGGNTEAFF. The CDR3 region has the DNA TGTGCCAGCCTGAACCGGGGCGGGAATACTGAAGCTTTCTTT.

This clone was observed once. J is TRBJ2-3 and V is TRBV7-2; 8 positions match TRBD2. CDR1 SGHTA and CDR2 FQGNSA come from the germline V gene. CDR3 length: 15 amino acids. The J segment lost 0 bases and the V segment lost 1 base, leaving 0 bases of the junction unmatched. Written as DNA, the CDR3 is TGTGCCAGCAGCTTAGTAGCGGGGAGCACAGATACGCAGTATTTT. Translated: CASSLVAGSTDTQYF.

The chain carries TRBV11-2 and TRBJ2-1, with D tentatively TRBD2 (5 bases). This CDR3 has 16 residues. Between the trimmed V and J ends, which lost 5 bases and 4 bases, there was a span of 18 bases. The germline V gene has CDR1 SGHAT and CDR2 FQNNGV. CDR3 DNA sequence: TGTGCCAGCAGCCCTCACGACTACCTACCATACAATGAGCAGTTCTTC. Its protein product is CASSPHDYLPYNEQFF.

The chain carries TRBV7-9 and TRBJ2-1; 7 bases align to TRBD1. This CDR3 contains 14 residues. Germline V gene sequence: CDR1 SEHNR, CDR2 FQNEAQ (reference sequence). Trimming took 4 bases from V and 8 from J; bases not matched to a gene: 8. CDR3 bases: TGTGCCAGCAGCTCCGAGGACAGGTGGGATGAGCAGTTCTTC. Translating it yields CASSSEDRWDEQFF.

The chain combines TRBV14 with TRBJ2-7; 8 bases align to TRBD1. Per the germline V gene, CDR1 is SGHDN and CDR2 is FVKESK. This CDR3 has 15 residues. V gave up 1 base and J gave up 3 bases; unmatched junction bases: 5. DNA of the CDR3: TGTGCCAGCAGCCAAGGACAGGGGAAGGGCTACGAGCAGTACTTC. Translated: CASSQGQGKGYEQYF.

This clone was seen more than once but under ten times. The chain uses TRBV6-5 and TRBJ1-4; D may be TRBD1 (6 bases). The CDR3 runs 14 residues. Germline CDR1 is MNHEY and CDR2 is SVGAGI. The ends were cut back, 10 bases at V and 0 bases at J, with 12 bases in the middle. This CDR3 is CATGGQPTNEKLFF. The DNA for the CDR3 is TGTGCCACCGGAGGACAGCCAACTAATGAAAAACTGTTTTTT.

V is TRBV19 and J is TRBJ1-2; 9 bases agree with TRBD1. V lost 7 bases to trimming and J lost 4 bases; unmatched junction nucleotides: 7. The CDR3 runs to 14 residues. CDR1 and CDR2 (germline): LNHDA, SQIVND (reference sequence). As DNA, the CDR3 is TGTGCCAGTATAGGGACAGGGCGGCTCTATGGCTACACCTTC. It encodes CASIGTGRLYGYTF.

The V call is TRBV9, the J call TRBJ2-1; D is undetermined. With 2 bases removed from V and 0 bases from J, the gap between germline ends came to 12 bases. Germline V CDR1 and CDR2: SGDLS, YYNGEE. The CDR3 sequence is 16 residues long. The DNA for the CDR3 is TGTGCCAGCAGCGTCTCTTCTCGCAGCTCCTACAATGAGCAGTTCTTC. Protein product: CASSVSSRSSYNEQFF.

About this clone itself: The same CDR3 also results from other DNA sequences found in this sample. This chain joins TRBV2 and TRBJ1-2; 9 bases line up with TRBD1. Looked up from germline, CDR1 is SNHLY and CDR2 is FYNNEI. Trimming at V came to 6 bases and at J to 4 bases, leaving 6 bases not matched to a gene. CDR3 size: 14 residues. The CDR3 here is CASSPQGAVYGYTF. As DNA, the CDR3 is TGTGCCAGCAGCCCACAGGGGGCAGTCTATGGCTACACCTTC.

This chain joins TRBV5-1 and TRBJ1-6; a possible D gene is TRBD1 (5 bases). The V and J ends lost 4 bases and 7 bases respectively, with 9 bases between them. Germline loops: CDR1 SGHRS, CDR2 YFSETQ. The CDR3 loop spans 13 amino acids. The DNA of the CDR3 is TGCGCCAGCAGCGCAGGGCAGAATTCACCCCTCCACTTT. Its translation is CASSAGQNSPLHF.

There are a few counts of this clone. The rearrangement links TRBV4-1 to TRBJ1-1, with D unclear. V was cut by 1 base and J by 5 bases, with 11 bases left in between. There are 14 residues in the CDR3. CDR1 and CDR2 (germline): MGHRA, YSYEKL. The CDR3 region has the DNA TGCGCCAGCAGCCAAGGATCTACAGTAACTGAAGCTTTCTTT. This gives the protein CASSQGSTVTEAFF.

J is TRBJ2-7 and V is TRBV19; 9 nucleotides match TRBD1. The length of the CDR3 is 14 residues. V gave up 5 bases and J gave up 4 bases; unmatched junction bases: 6. Germline CDR1 reads LNHDA; CDR2 reads SQIVND (reference sequence). CDR3 amino acids: CASSVQGARYEQYF. Written as DNA, the CDR3 is TGTGCCAGTAGTGTACAGGGGGCGCGGTACGAGCAGTACTTC. Based on the CDR3 plus reference TRBV19 and TRBJ2-7, the full variable domain is DGGITQSPKYLFRKEGQNVTLSCEQNLNHDAMYWYRQDPGQGLRLIYYSQIVNDFQKGDIAEGYSVSREKKESFPLTVTSAQKNPTAFYLCASSVQGARYEQYFGPGTRLTVT.

This sequence joins TRBV5-5 and TRBJ1-5, with a tentative D call TRBD1 (6 bases). With 6 bases removed from V and 1 base from J, the gap between germline ends came to 17 bases. The germline CDR1 and CDR2 sequences are SGHKS and YYEKEE (reference sequence). The CDR3 spans 16 residues. DNA for the CDR3: TGTGCCAGCACCCTGGGGGGGGGCGCAAGCAATCAGCCCCAGCATTTT. Protein: CASTLGGGASNQPQHF.

In this sample, this clone turned up once. The chain has TRBV5-1 and TRBJ1-2; TRBD1 aligns across 8 bases. The CDR3 length is 16 residues. After removal of 0 bases from V and 1 base from J, the junction contained 5 bases not matched to a gene. From germline, CDR1 is SGHRS and CDR2 YFSETQ. The CDR3 DNA sequence: TGCGCCAGCAGCTTGGATTCAGGGGGCTATAACTATGGCTACACCTTC. Encoded protein: CASSLDSGGYNYGYTF.

This rearrangement joins TRBV27 to TRBJ1-4; possible D gene TRBD1, 5 bases. V gave up 0 bases and J gave up 1 base, with 12 bases separating them. The V gene's germline CDR1 is MNHEY and CDR2 SMNVEV (reference sequence). The CDR3 has 17 residues. The CDR3: CASSLSRGGVTNEKLFF. CDR3 DNA: TGTGCCAGCAGTTTATCAAGGGGAGGAGTAACTAATGAAAAACTGTTTTTT. Drawing the rest from reference TRBV27 and TRBJ1-4, the complete variable domain is EAQVTQNPRYLITVTGKKLTVTCSQNMNHEYMSWYRQDPGLGLRQIYYSMNVEVTDKGDVPEGYKVSRKEKRNFPLILESPSPNQTSLYFCASSLSRGGVTNEKLFFGSGTQLSVL.

The V and J genes are TRBV5-1 and TRBJ1-1; D is ambiguous. V was pared by 5 bases and J by 0 bases, with 5 bases between. Germline assignment: CDR1 SGHRS and CDR2 YFSETQ. The CDR3 covers 12 residues. Here the CDR3 DNA reads TGCGCCAGCAGGGGCGTGAACACTGAAGCTTTCTTT. This gives the protein CASRGVNTEAFF.